Listed below are T cell receptor beta chains from one sample, sequenced in a study of T cells after yellow fever vaccination. Via MiXCR, TCRdb re-called the 5' RACE reads, giving one row per CDR3 protein. Among about 200,000 distinct CDR3 sequences listed, under 3.5% were seen once. Sample: CD4+ T cells sorted from PBMCs, taken 10 days after the yellow fever booster vaccination. The receptor set was obtained from a man aged 18 to 30 who received the YFV17D yellow fever vaccine. CDR3s include the opening cysteine and the closing phenylalanine or tryptophan. A D gene is named only where the DNA matches it firmly. Only some rows state a clone size, as once, few, many or a class for expanded clones.

V: TRBV19; D: TRBD1; J: TRBJ1-1; size: .; DNA: TGTGCCAGTAGCCTGGGGACAGCGGTGATTTTT; CDR3: CASSLGTAVIF
V: TRBV30; D: .; J: TRBJ1-2; size: few; DNA: TGTGCCGTCGGAGGTTCGCAGCTAGGTGGCTACACCTTC; CDR3: CAVGGSQLGGYTF
V: TRBV5-1; D: .; J: TRBJ1-6; size: many; DNA: TGCGCCAGCAAGGGGAGCCTGGGTAATTCACCCCTCCACTTT; CDR3: CASKGSLGNSPLHF
V: TRBV4-1; D: TRBD1; J: TRBJ1-1; size: few; DNA: TGCGCCAGCAGCCAAAGGACAGGATTACAGAGGACTGAAGCTTTCTTT; CDR3: CASSQRTGLQRTEAFF
V: TRBV27; D: .; J: TRBJ2-7; size: few; DNA: TGTGCCGCAGGGAGTCGCGGGACAAACGAGCAGTACTTC; CDR3: CAAGSRGTNEQYF
V: TRBV4-1; D: TRBD1; J: TRBJ2-3; size: few; DNA: TGCGCCAGCAGCCGACCGGGACAGAGACTTCGTAGAGATACGCAGTATTTT; CDR3: CASSRPGQRLRRDTQYF
V: TRBV4-3; D: .; J: TRBJ1-1; size: many; DNA: TGCGCCAGCAGCCCGTTTCTTCACACTGAAGCTTTCTTT; CDR3: CASSPFLHTEAFF
V: TRBV5-1; D: .; J: TRBJ1-1; size: many; DNA: TGCGCCAGCAGCTTGGATGACAGTTGGACTGAAGCTTTCTTT; CDR3: CASSLDDSWTEAFF
V: TRBV5-1; D: .; J: TRBJ1-1; size: few; DNA: TGCGCCAGCAGCTTACAAGAAGGGGGCACTGAAGCTTTCTTT; CDR3: CASSLQEGGTEAFF
V: TRBV10-3; D: .; J: TRBJ1-4; size: many; DNA: TGTGCCATCAGTGAGAAGGTTGGGGAAAAACTGTTTTTT; CDR3: CAISEKVGEKLFF
V: TRBV20-1; D: TRBD2; J: TRBJ2-1; size: many; DNA: TGCAGTGCCCACCGAACTAGCGGGGGGACTTACAATGAGCAGTTCTTC; CDR3: CSAHRTSGGTYNEQFF
V: TRBV7-8; D: TRBD2; J: TRBJ2-1; size: .; DNA: TGTGCCAGCAGCTTCGGGACTAGCGTCTTGATCTCCCAGTTCTTC; CDR3: CASSFGTSVLISQFF
V: TRBV4-2; D: TRBD2; J: TRBJ2-1; size: .; DNA: TGTGCCAGCAGCCAAGGAGCTAGCGGGGGGCCTTACAATGAGCAGTTCTTC; CDR3: CASSQGASGGPYNEQFF
V: TRBV5-1; D: .; J: TRBJ1-4; size: .; DNA: TGCGCCAGCAGCTTGGGCCAGGTTGCAACTAATGAAAAACTGTTTTTT; CDR3: CASSLGQVATNEKLFF
V: TRBV19; D: TRBD2; J: TRBJ2-2; size: many; DNA: TGTGCCAGTAGAGCGGGGGGTTCCACCGGGGAGCTGTTTTTT; CDR3: CASRAGGSTGELFF
V: TRBV6-2/TRBV6-3; D: .; J: TRBJ1-5; size: .; DNA: TGTGCCAGCAGACTAGACCTGGACAATCAGCCCCAGCATTTT; CDR3: CASRLDLDNQPQHF
V: TRBV7-2; D: TRBD2; J: TRBJ2-2; size: many; DNA: TGTGCCAGCAGCTTCGCCGGGACTAGCGTAGGGACCGGGGAGCTGTTTTTT; CDR3: CASSFAGTSVGTGELFF
V: TRBV6-5; D: .; J: TRBJ1-4; size: many; DNA: TGTGCCAGCAGTTACTCGAGCCAGCCGGAGAATGAAAAACTGTTTTTT; CDR3: CASSYSSQPENEKLFF
V: TRBV6-1; D: .; J: TRBJ2-2; size: few; DNA: TGTGCCAGCTGGAGGGGCGGACAGAACACCGGGGAGCTGTTTTTT; CDR3: CASWRGGQNTGELFF
V: TRBV7-9; D: TRBD1; J: TRBJ2-1; size: many; DNA: TGTGCCAGCAGCATCCGACAGGGGGCGGGTGAGCAGTTCTTC; CDR3: CASSIRQGAGEQFF
V: TRBV5-5; D: .; J: TRBJ1-2; size: few; DNA: TGTGCCAGCAGATGGGGACATATCTATGGCTACACCTTC; CDR3: CASRWGHIYGYTF
V: TRBV14; D: .; J: TRBJ1-2; size: many; DNA: TGTGCCAGCAGCCAAGATTCAAGGCTCTCTGGCTACACCTTC; CDR3: CASSQDSRLSGYTF
V: TRBV19; D: TRBD2; J: TRBJ2-3; size: .; DNA: TGTGCCAGTAAGGCTAGCGGGGGGACAGATACGCAGTATTTT; CDR3: CASKASGGTDTQYF
V: TRBV2; D: .; J: TRBJ1-5; size: few; DNA: TGTGCCAGCAGTCTCAGGGCCCAATTATCACCCCAGCATTTT; CDR3: CASSLRAQLSPQHF
V: TRBV4-3; D: TRBD1; J: TRBJ2-3; size: few; DNA: TGCGCCAGCAGCCAAGGCGGGGACAGGGACACAGATACGCAGTATTTT; CDR3: CASSQGGDRDTDTQYF
V: TRBV30; D: .; J: TRBJ2-5; size: .; DNA: TGTGCCTGGAGTAAGGGGGGAGGGACCCAGTACTTC; CDR3: CAWSKGGGTQYF
V: TRBV3-1; D: TRBD1; J: TRBJ2-7; size: .; DNA: TGTGCCAGCAGCCTCGGGACAGGGGGCTCCGAGCAGTACTTC; CDR3: CASSLGTGGSEQYF